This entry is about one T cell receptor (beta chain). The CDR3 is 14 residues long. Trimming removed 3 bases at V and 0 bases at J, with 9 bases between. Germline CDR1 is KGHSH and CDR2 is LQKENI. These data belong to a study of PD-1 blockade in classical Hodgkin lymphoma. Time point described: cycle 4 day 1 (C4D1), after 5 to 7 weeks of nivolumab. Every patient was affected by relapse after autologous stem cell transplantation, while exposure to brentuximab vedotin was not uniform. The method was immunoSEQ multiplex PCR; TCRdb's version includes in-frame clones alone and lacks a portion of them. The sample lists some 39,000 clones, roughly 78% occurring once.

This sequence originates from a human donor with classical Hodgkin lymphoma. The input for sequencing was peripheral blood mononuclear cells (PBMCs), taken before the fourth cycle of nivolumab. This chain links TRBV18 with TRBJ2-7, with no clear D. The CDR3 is CASSPTLSSYEQYF. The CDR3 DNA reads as TGTGCCAGCTCACCGACCCTGAGCTCCTACGAGCAGTACTTC.